What follows are 15 T cell receptor beta chains derived from one specimen sequenced in a study of molecular identifiers for immune sequencing clone quantification. TCRdb ran MiXCR on the PCR reads and lists one entry per CDR3 protein. The data show fewer than 350,000 distinct CDR3 sequences, with 24% seen just once and 0.65% to 0.95% held by the top ten. Sequencing used naive CD8+ T cells from blood, with Jurkat cell RNA spiked in. As for subset: FACS-sorted CD8+CD4-CCR7+CD45RA+ naive T cells. These TCRs come from a human donor in good health. Some libraries in this study had Jurkat cell RNA spiked in.

This clonotype has a handful of counts. The genes are TRBV12-3 or TRBV12-4 and TRBJ2-7, with 8 bases aligning to TRBD1. The CDR3 runs 14 residues. The ends lost 6 bases at V and 4 bases at J; junction bases unmatched: 8. CDR3 nucleotide sequence: TGTGCCAGCAGCCAGACAGGGGACTGGTACGAGCAGTACTTC. Protein: CASSQTGDWYEQYF.

To note about this clonotype: Since a much larger clone is just one base distant, this may be a read error. J is TRBJ2-5 and V is TRBV5-1, with D possibly TRBD1 on 6 matching bases. Per germline, CDR1 SGHRS and CDR2 YFSETQ. This CDR3 region has 15 residues. Trimming pared 0 bases from V and 3 bases from J, leaving 12 bases between. CDR3 protein: CASSLAKPGEETQYF. CDR3 nucleotides: TGCGCCAGCAGCTTGGCCAAGCCAGGGGAAGAGACCCAGTACTTC.

This clonotype has a count of ten or more. This rearrangement joins TRBV6-6 to TRBJ2-3, with 10 bases that match TRBD1. CDR1 is MNHNY, CDR2 SVGAGI, per germline (reference sequence). This CDR3 spans 16 amino acids. J lost 3 bases, V lost 2 bases, and 5 bases had no gene match. The CDR3 nucleotides are TGTGCCAGCAGTTACGCCCCGGGACAGGGGACAGATACGCAGTATTTT. Its protein product is CASSYAPGQGTDTQYF.

This clonotype was found a few times. V and J are TRBV6-1 and TRBJ2-1; D is undetermined. This CDR3 comprises 13 residues. CDR1 and CDR2 (germline): MNHNS, SASEGT. V was clipped by 7 bases and J by 8 bases, with 15 bases between them. The CDR3, as DNA: TGTGCCAGCACAAATCCCCCACAATATGAGCAGTTCTTC. The encoded protein is CASTNPPQYEQFF.

This clonotype was counted many times. The chain uses TRBV6-5 and TRBJ2-7, with D perhaps TRBD1 (8 bases). V dropped 8 bases and J dropped 2 bases, with 22 bases sitting between them. The germline V gene encodes CDR1 MNHEY and CDR2 SVGAGI. The CDR3 runs to 16 residues. The DNA for the CDR3 is TGTGCCAGCTCAGCGGAACAGGGGGGGGTGACCTACGAGCAGTACTTC. Protein product: CASSAEQGGVTYEQYF.

This clonotype has ten or more counts. This chain links TRBV2 with TRBJ1-2; 8 bases align to TRBD1. Germline V gives CDR1 SNHLY, CDR2 FYNNEI. V was pared by 4 bases and J by 4 bases, with 23 bases of the junction left unmatched. This CDR3 has 20 residues. The CDR3 is CASSARPGQARIMSSYGYTF. CDR3 in DNA: TGTGCCAGCAGTGCCAGACCGGGACAGGCAAGGATCATGTCAAGCTATGGCTACACCTTC. Full variable domain (missing parts from reference TRBV2 and TRBJ1-2): EPEVTQTPSHQVTQMGQEVILRCVPISNHLYFYWYRQILGQKVEFLVSFYNNEISEKSEIFDDQFSVERPDGSNFTLKIRSTKLEDSAMYFCASSARPGQARIMSSYGYTFGSGTRLTVV.

The genes are TRBV11-2 and TRBJ1-1; D uncertain. V was clipped by 1 base and J by 1 base, with 10 bases between them. Germline CDR1 reads SGHAT; CDR2 reads FQNNGV. This CDR3 region has 15 residues. The DNA of the CDR3 is TGTGCCAGCAGCTTAGTTATGCAGACGAACACTGAAGCTTTCTTT. Residues: CASSLVMQTNTEAFF.

V and J are TRBV19 and TRBJ1-5; D is undetermined. The CDR3 sequence is 14 residues long. The germline V and J ends were trimmed by 7 bases and 0 bases, with 10 bases remaining between them. Germline lookup yields CDR1 LNHDA and CDR2 SQIVND (reference sequence). Written as DNA, the CDR3 is TGTGCCAGTATGTCAGAGTATAGCAATCAGCCCCAGCATTTT. The encoded protein is CASMSEYSNQPQHF.

To note about this clonotype: Its ends do not fully match the called genes, so a read error is possible. The chain recombines TRBV7-3 with TRBJ2-1; 7 bases are a match to TRBD2. CDR1 and CDR2 from the germline V gene are SGHTA and FQGTGA. The CDR3 runs 16 residues. The CDR3 loop is CASSPQTSRSNNEQFF. The CDR3 nucleotides are TGTGCCAGCAGTCCGCAGACTAGCCGCTCCAACAATGAGCAGTTCTTC.

The chain couples TRBV5-1 to TRBJ2-2; 7 nucleotides align to TRBD1. V was clipped by 6 bases and J by 5 bases; unmatched bases: 13. CDR3 length: 16 residues. The germline CDR1 and CDR2 sequences are SGHRS and YFSETQ. The CDR3 loop is CASTSAYRGATGELFF. Written as DNA, the CDR3 is TGCGCCAGCACCTCCGCATACAGGGGCGCGACCGGGGAGCTGTTTTTT.

On this clonotype: A much bigger clone sits one base away, suggesting this may be a read error. The genes are TRBV7-9 and TRBJ1-1; 7 nucleotides match TRBD1. The germline CDR1 and CDR2 sequences are SEHNR and FQNEAQ (reference sequence). V shed 1 base and J 1 base; nucleotides not matched to a gene: 3. This CDR3 is built from 15 residues. The CDR3 DNA reads as TGTGCCAGCAGCTTAGAGAGACAGGGGAACACTGAAGCTTTCTTT. This gives the protein CASSLERQGNTEAFF.

The chain couples TRBV20-1 to TRBJ2-7, with 14 positions matching TRBD2. In germline, CDR1 is DFQATT, CDR2 SNEGSKA (reference sequence). CDR3 length: 16 amino acids. V lost 0 bases, J lost 4 bases, and 5 bases stayed unmatched. The CDR3 spells CSARDRRTSGRYEQYF. The CDR3 DNA sequence: TGCAGTGCTAGAGATCGACGGACTAGCGGGAGGTACGAGCAGTACTTC.

For this clonotype: At one of its ends the junction is not consistent with the germline gene, which may arise from a read error. The chain is built from TRBV7-9 and TRBJ1-1; D ambiguous. The length of the CDR3 is 12 residues. Germline lookup yields CDR1 SEHNR and CDR2 FQNEAQ (reference sequence). The CDR3: CASGLWEAEAFF. The CDR3 nucleotides are TGTGCCAGCGGCTTATGGGAAGCTGAAGCTTTCTTT.

The chain uses TRBV15 and TRBJ2-1; perhaps TRBD2 as D (6 bases). V was clipped by 0 bases and J by 1 base, with 19 bases between them. The CDR3 totals 19 residues. Germline V CDR1 and CDR2: LNHNV, YYDKDF (reference sequence). CDR3 coding DNA: TGTGCCACCAGCAGAGATCTGTCTAGAGGGGCGGGGTCCTACAATGAGCAGTTCTTC. This translates into CATSRDLSRGAGSYNEQFF.

The V gene is TRBV24-1, the J gene TRBJ2-7; the D gene is possibly TRBD2 (6 bases). The CDR3 loop spans 15 amino acids. The ends were cut back, 1 base at V and 2 bases at J, with 11 bases in the middle. CDR1 is KGHDR, CDR2 SFDVKD, per germline. CDR3 protein: CATSDFRGGAYEQYF. The CDR3 DNA sequence: TGTGCCACCAGTGATTTCCGCGGAGGGGCCTACGAGCAGTACTTC.